A single sample gave rise to the 2 T cell receptor beta chains below, sequenced in a study of T cells in Graves' hyperthyroidism and ophthalmopathy. Researchers amplified the TCR beta CDR3 regions from RNA transcripts. The HTBI primer set drove a first-round RT-PCR of the TCR CDR3. TCRdb re-called the multiplex PCR reads through MiXCR, storing one row per CDR3 protein. The sample contains 40,000 to 60,000 distinct CDR3 sequences, 54% of which appear only once. The specimen was peripheral blood or thyroid tissue (not recorded which). These receptors were obtained from a young man with Graves' hyperthyroidism.

This clonotype was counted ten times or more. The chain has TRBV2 and TRBJ1-5; TRBD1 matches at 9 bases. J was trimmed by 7 bases and V by 4 bases; bases with no gene match: 8. The CDR3 totals 15 residues. The germline CDR1 and CDR2 sequences are SNHLY and FYNNEI. CDR3 bases: TGTGCCAGCAGTGTTAACAGGGGGCGTGGGCAGCCCCAGCATTTT. Its translation: CASSVNRGRGQPQHF.

The chain combines TRBV15 with TRBJ1-5; D is perhaps TRBD1 (6 bases). V lost 1 base, J lost 7 bases, and 14 bases lay in between. CDR3 length: 15 residues. The V gene's germline CDR1 is LNHNV and CDR2 YYDKDF (reference sequence). CDR3 nucleotide sequence: TGTGCCACCAGCAGAGGAGGGGCAGGGGTCCAGCCCCAGCATTTT. It specifies CATSRGGAGVQPQHF.